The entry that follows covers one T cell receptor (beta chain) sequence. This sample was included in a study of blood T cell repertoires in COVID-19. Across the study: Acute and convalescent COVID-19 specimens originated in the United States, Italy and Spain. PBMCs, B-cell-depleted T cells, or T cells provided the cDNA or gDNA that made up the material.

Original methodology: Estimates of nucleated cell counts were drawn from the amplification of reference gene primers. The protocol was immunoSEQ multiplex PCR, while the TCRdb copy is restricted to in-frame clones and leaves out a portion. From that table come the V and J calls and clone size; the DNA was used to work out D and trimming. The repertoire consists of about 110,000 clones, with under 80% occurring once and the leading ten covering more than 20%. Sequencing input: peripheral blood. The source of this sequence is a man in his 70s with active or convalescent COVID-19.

As DNA, the CDR3 is TGTGCCAGCAGCTGGGTGGACAGGGGACAAGAGACCCAGTACTTC. This translates into CASSWVDRGQETQYF. The chain uses TRBV11-2 and TRBJ2-5; TRBD1 matches at 9 bases. Looked up from germline, CDR1 is SGHAT and CDR2 is FQNNGV. The V gene end was trimmed by 4 bases and the J gene end by 2 bases; junction bases not matched to a gene: 5. The CDR3 loop spans 15 amino acids.